This T cell receptor (beta chain) was recovered during a study of blood T cell repertoires in COVID-19 (dated by TCRdb to between 2020 and 2021). Describing the broader study: Samples from collaborators originated in the United States, Italy and Spain and spanned both the acute and convalescent phases of COVID-19. The prospective study material was composed of cDNA or gDNA derived from T cells, B-cell-depleted T cells, or PBMCs. Sample metadata almost always included a de-identified subject ID, COVID-19 status, age in years and sex. The repertoires were released in a freely available public database intended as a resource for research on the immune response to SARS-CoV-2. The dataset comprised deeply sampled blood TCRbeta repertoires from subjects exposed to, actively infected with, or recovered from COVID-19. Samples came from the ongoing ImmuneRACE study (first 160 participants) plus 1,254 subjects from 6 global collaborators. Where available, HLA class I and class II types were taken from metadata supplied by the sample provider and were not determined by assay-based typing.

CDR1 is given as SNHLY and CDR2 as FYNNEI, both from the germline V gene. The CDR3 goes from the cysteine to the phenylalanine over 14 residues. The entry retains the CDR3 DNA only, 42 bases that are in frame from base 1. Relative to germline, V is 3 bases shorter and J is 1 base shorter, with 6 bases between their ends. TCRbeta CDR3 regions were amplified from genomic DNA using the immunoSEQ Assay, a bias-controlled multiplex PCR. The published analysis was carried out like this. The number of nucleated cells in each sample was estimated from the amplification of reference gene primers within the assay. Sequence reads were collapsed and filtered to measure the absolute abundance of every unique TCRbeta CDR3 rearrangement. For each sample, productive Simpson clonality was calculated as the square root of Simpson's diversity index across productive rearrangements. TCRdb limited this immuneACCESS table to in-frame rearrangements with V and J called. A share of clones is missing; checked studies link under half to unresolved V genes, and the rest is unexplained. For V, J and clone size, that table is used; D and trimming come from the DNA. The sample profile shows around 340,000 clones; 75% to 90% of them were found once. About 7.6% of the sample is taken by the ten largest.

Overall study outcomes, separate from this receptor: Clinical and demographic metadata were provided uncurated, with the amount varying by source and participant.

This clone was seen more than once but under ten times. The antigen this receptor binds is unknown. Base qualities are not at hand, and no much larger clone is one base apart. One collaborating source in Seattle enrolled patients while the patients were actively infected and followed the patients over time throughout the course of disease. Each collaborating institution followed its own protocols to collect whole blood in K2EDTA tubes. For TCRbeta analysis, collaborators shipped samples as frozen whole blood, isolated PBMCs, or DNA extracted from either of those sample types. Sequencing input: peripheral blood. The chain employs TRBV2 and TRBJ2-2; the D segment could be TRBD2, given 6 matching bases. This sequence originates from a woman aged 55 to 70 with COVID-19, enrolled during active disease. The base sequence is TGTGCCAGCAGTGACGGGGGGAACACCGGGGAGCTGTTTTTT. It encodes CASSDGGNTGELFF.